This note documents a single T cell receptor beta chain sequence. Its specific antigen is unknown. No much larger clone is present one base from it, and per-base qualities are unavailable. The donors were healthy, HIV-negative adults who had no recently reported acute infections or vaccinations. Every donor was a Caucasian adult living in Nashville, Tennessee, USA. CD4+ T cells were enriched by magnetic negative selection; naive cells were then positively selected on CD45RA, and the negative fraction formed the memory subset. Blood was obtained by leukapheresis, after which PBMCs were separated by Ficoll-Histopaque density gradient centrifugation and cryopreserved in liquid nitrogen vapor phase. Analytical flow cytometry was used to check the purity and quantity of every magnetically sorted T cell population. Genomic DNA was isolated from every sorted fraction and measured by UV absorbance on a Nanodrop 2000c.

Using the deep immunoSEQ assay, multiplex PCR amplified TCR CDR3 regions from genomic DNA. For each cell subset, the extracted genomic DNA was distributed evenly across all wells of several immunoSEQ 96-well plates, and each plate served as one replicate. Each replicate PCR for sorted subsets received approximately 220 ng genomic DNA, equal to 28,000 or so T cell genomes. Purified libraries were measured with a Qubit 3.0 fluorometer, size-checked on a Bioanalyzer 2100, and measured again with the KAPA Library Quantification kit. Every immunoSEQ 96-well plate was sequenced on a dedicated single-read 150-cycle Illumina NextSeq 550 flow cell. The authors processed their data as follows. Because the immunoSEQ output held only junctional sequences and lacked quality scores, the filtering could not match the filtering applied to full-length reads. Sequences were annotated with PyIR, a Python wrapper for IgBLAST v1.9, and V/J genes and CDR3 were assigned using IMGT germline references. Reads were filtered out if the reads had weak V/J assignments (E-value above 1e-6), no CDR3, stop codons, out-of-frame junctions, or ambiguous translated residues. V3J clonotypes were defined as sequences sharing the same inferred V gene, J gene, and CDR3 amino acid sequence. The percentage overlap between two repertoires was calculated by dividing the number of shared unique clonotypes by the size of the smaller repertoire. Three approaches were used to assess repertoire richness: RTK rarefaction, the Chao1 estimator, and Recon v2.1 estimates of unobserved clonotypes. Generation probabilities were computed with OLGA for all TCRbeta clonotypes obtained by the gDNA method from four donors. The table was pulled from immuneACCESS by TCRdb, which kept in-frame rearrangements only. Such tables lose some clones; where checked, under half of the loss comes from unresolved V genes, and the rest has no known cause. V, J and clone size reflect that table, while D and trimming were determined from the DNA. The sample data list some 2 million clones, and roughly 96% of these were observed just once. Of the sample, 0.1% to 0.15% falls within the top ten clones.

These data originate in a study of shared clonotypes between healthy human individuals (dated by TCRdb to 2018 to 2020). For the wider study: The cohort included a few men and a couple of women between 18 and 49 years of age. Libraries were prepared and TCR repertoires were sequenced by different laboratories using diverse techniques, in order to increase sequencing depth and limit assay-specific biases. For each donor, CD4 naive and CD4 memory were each given three plates, CD8 naive was given two plates, and CD8 memory was given one plate. Between about 0.9 and 10 billion PBMCs per donor were obtained by leukapheresis. To estimate repertoire size and how much clonotypes are shared between individuals, the study performed deep sequencing of blood TCR repertoires from five healthy adults. On the study overall, not on this receptor specifically: Pairwise subsampling indicated that sequencing depth was expected to affect the degree of clonotype sharing among donors. Larger estimated clonotype richness was generally found for naive subsets than for memory subsets. Compared with non-shared clonotypes, the clonotypes found in all four sorted-subset donors had higher generation probabilities. The genetic and exposure-history diversity represented was limited by the small number of donors. Only blood was sampled, and tissue TCR repertoires likely differ from those in blood. Across four donors, roughly 5% of naive CD4, approximately 3.5% of naive CD8, roughly 2.2% of memory CD4, and approximately 0.42% of memory CD8 clonotypes were shared. Rarefaction of sorted-subset datasets indicated incomplete sequencing despite the large sequencing depth.

The specimen sequenced was naive CD4+ T cells sorted from blood. The cell subset or site tag for this specimen amounts to: CD45RA+ positively selected. This TCR was recovered from a man younger than 35 in good health.

The sequenced DNA is TGTGCCTGGAGTGGTCTAGCGGGAGTTGTCACCGGGGAGCTGTTTTTT. This sequence encodes CAWSGLAGVVTGELFF. The sequence joins TRBV30 to TRBJ2-2; the central 10 bases match TRBD2. Trimming leaves V shorter by 1 base and J shorter by 4 bases, with the junction holding 6 bases beyond the gene matches. From cysteine to phenylalanine, the CDR3 is 16 amino acids long. Only CDR3 DNA remains: 48 bases, in frame from the first base. CDR1 and CDR2, per the germline V gene (reference sequence), are GTSNPN and SVGIG. Full variable domain (CDR3 extended with the reference TRBV30 and TRBJ2-2 proteins): SQTIHQWPATLVQPVGSPLSLECTVEGTSNPNLYWYRQAAGRGLQLLFYSVGIGQISSEVPQNLSASRPQDRQFILSSKKLLLSDSGFYLCAWSGLAGVVTGELFFGEGSRLTVL.